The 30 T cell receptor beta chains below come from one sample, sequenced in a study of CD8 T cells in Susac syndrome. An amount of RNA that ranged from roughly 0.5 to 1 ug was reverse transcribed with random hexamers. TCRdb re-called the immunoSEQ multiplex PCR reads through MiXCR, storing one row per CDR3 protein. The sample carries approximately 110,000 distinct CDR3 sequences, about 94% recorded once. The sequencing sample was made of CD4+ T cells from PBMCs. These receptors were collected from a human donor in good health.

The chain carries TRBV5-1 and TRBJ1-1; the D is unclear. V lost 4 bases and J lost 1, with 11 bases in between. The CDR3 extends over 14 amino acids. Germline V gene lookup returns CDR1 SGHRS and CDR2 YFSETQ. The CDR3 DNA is TGCGCCAGCAGCGTATTAGAAGCGAACACTGAAGCTTTCTTT. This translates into CASSVLEANTEAFF. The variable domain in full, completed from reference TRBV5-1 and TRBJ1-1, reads KAGVTQTPRYLIKTRGQQVTLSCSPISGHRSVSWYQQTPGQGLQFLFEYFSETQRNKGNFPGRFSGRQFSNSRSEMNVSTLELGDSALYLCASSVLEANTEAFFGQGTRLTVV.

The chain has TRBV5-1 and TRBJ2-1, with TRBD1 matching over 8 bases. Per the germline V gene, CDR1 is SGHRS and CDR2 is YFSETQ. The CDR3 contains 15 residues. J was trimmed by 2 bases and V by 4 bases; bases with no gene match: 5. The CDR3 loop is CASSPPGGAYNEQFF. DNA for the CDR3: TGCGCCAGCAGCCCCCCAGGGGGCGCCTACAATGAGCAGTTCTTC.

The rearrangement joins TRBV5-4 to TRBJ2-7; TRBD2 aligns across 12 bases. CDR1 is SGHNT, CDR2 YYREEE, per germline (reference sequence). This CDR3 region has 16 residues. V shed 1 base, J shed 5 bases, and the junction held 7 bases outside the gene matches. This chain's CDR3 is CASSLMTSGRTHEQYF. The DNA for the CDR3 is TGTGCCAGCAGCTTGATGACTAGCGGGAGAACCCACGAGCAGTACTTC.

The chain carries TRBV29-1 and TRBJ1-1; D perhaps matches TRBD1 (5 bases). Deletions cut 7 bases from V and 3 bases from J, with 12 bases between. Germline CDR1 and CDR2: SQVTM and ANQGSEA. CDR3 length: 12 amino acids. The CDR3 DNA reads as TGCAGCGGGGGCGAGATGGACACTGAAGCTTTCTTT. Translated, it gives CSGGEMDTEAFF.

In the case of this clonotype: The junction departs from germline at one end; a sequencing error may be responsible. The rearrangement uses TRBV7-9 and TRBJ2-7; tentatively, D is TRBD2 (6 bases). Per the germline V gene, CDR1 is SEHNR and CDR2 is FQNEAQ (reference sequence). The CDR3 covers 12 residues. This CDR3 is CASSLDRWGGVF. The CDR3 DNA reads TGTGCCAGCAGCCTCGACCGGTGGGGAGGTGTCTTC.

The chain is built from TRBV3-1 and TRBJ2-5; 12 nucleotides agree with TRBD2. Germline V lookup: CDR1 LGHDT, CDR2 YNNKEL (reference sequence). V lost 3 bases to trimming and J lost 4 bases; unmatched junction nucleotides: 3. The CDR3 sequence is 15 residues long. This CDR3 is CASSQTSGSGETQYF. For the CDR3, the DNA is TGTGCCAGCAGCCAGACTAGCGGGAGTGGAGAGACCCAGTACTTC.

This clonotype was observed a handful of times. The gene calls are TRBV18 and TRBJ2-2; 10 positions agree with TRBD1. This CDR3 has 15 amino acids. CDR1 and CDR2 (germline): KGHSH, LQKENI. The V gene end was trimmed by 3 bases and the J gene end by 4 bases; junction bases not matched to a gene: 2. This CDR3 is CASSPRTGGTGELFF. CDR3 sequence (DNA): TGTGCCAGCTCACCCCGGACAGGGGGCACCGGGGAGCTGTTTTTT.

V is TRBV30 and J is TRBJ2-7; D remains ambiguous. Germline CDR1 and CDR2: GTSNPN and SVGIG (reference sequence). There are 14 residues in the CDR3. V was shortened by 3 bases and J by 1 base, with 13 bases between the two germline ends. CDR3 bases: TGTGCCTGGAGGGCGCCCGGAAGGTCCTACGAGCAGTACTTC. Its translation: CAWRAPGRSYEQYF.

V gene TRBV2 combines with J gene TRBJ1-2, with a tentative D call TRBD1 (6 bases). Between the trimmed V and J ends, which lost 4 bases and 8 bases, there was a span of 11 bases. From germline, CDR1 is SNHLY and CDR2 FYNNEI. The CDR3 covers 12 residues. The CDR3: CASSGRTEGYTF. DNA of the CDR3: TGTGCCAGCAGTGGGCGGACAGAAGGCTACACCTTC.

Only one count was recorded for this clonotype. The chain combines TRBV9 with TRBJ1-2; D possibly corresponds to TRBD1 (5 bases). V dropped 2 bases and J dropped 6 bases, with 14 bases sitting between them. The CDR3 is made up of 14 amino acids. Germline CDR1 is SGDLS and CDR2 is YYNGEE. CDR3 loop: CASSVQGSGDGYTF. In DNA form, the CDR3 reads TGTGCCAGCAGCGTTCAGGGAAGTGGCGATGGCTACACCTTC.

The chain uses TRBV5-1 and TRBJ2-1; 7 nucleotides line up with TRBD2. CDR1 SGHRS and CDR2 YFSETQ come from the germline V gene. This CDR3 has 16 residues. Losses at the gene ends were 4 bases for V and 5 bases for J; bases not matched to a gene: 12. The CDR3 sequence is CASSVSGLADNNEQFF. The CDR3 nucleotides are TGCGCCAGCAGCGTGAGTGGCCTAGCGGACAACAATGAGCAGTTCTTC.

CDR3 residues: CSAVRRTSGTYEQYF. The CDR3 nucleotides are TGCAGTGCTGTTAGAAGGACTAGCGGAACCTACGAGCAGTACTTC. The rearrangement uses TRBV20-1 and TRBJ2-7, with TRBD2 matching 10 bases. V trimming: 5 bases; J trimming: 2 bases; junction bases outside the gene matches: 9. The length of the CDR3 is 15 residues. The V gene's germline CDR1 is DFQATT and CDR2 SNEGSKA (reference sequence).

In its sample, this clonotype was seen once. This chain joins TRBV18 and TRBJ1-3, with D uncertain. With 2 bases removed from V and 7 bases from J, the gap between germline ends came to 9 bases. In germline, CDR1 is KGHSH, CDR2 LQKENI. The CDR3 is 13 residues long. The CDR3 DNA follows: TGTGCCAGCTCACCATCGGACTCGAACACCATATATTTT. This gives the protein CASSPSDSNTIYF.

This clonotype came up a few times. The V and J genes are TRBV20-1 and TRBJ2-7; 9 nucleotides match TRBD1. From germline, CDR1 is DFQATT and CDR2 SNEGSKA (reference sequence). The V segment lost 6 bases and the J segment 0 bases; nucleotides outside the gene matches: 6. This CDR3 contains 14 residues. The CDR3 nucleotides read TGCAGTGCCGAGGACAGGGGAAGCTCCTACGAGCAGTACTTC. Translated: CSAEDRGSSYEQYF.

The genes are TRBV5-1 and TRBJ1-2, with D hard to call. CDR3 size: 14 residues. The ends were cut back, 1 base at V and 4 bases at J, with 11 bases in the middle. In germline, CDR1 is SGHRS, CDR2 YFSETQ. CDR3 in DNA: TGCGCCAGCAGCTTGCCCGAATCGAGCTATGGCTACACCTTC. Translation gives CASSLPESSYGYTF.

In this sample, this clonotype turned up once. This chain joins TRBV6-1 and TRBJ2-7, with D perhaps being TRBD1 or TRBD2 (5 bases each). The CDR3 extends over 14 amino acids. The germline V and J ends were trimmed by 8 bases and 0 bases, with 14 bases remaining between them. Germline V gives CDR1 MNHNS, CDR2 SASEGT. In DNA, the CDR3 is TGTGCCAGCCTTGGAAAGGGGAGCTCCTACGAGCAGTACTTC. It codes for CASLGKGSSYEQYF.

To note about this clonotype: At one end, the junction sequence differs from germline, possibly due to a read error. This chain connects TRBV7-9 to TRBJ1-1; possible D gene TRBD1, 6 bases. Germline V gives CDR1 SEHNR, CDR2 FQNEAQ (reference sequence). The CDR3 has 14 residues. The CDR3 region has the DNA TGTGCCAGCAGTCAGGGGACTCCCGACGACAGTCTTCTCTTT. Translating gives CASSQGTPDDSLLF.

CDR3 nucleotides: TGTGCCAGCAGTAAAAGTGAGACCCAGTACTTC. As protein: CASSKSETQYF. V usage is TRBV6-6 and J usage is TRBJ2-5; D unclear. V shed 5 bases and J shed 5 bases, with 6 bases lying between them. Germline CDR1 and CDR2: MNHNY and SVGAGI (reference sequence). The CDR3 has 11 residues.

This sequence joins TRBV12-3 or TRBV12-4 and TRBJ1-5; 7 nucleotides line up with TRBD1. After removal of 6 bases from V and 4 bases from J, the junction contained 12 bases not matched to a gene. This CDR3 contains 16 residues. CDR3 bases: TGTGCCAGCAGGCCCGACAGGGCCCTAACGAATCAGCCCCAGCATTTT. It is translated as CASRPDRALTNQPQHF.

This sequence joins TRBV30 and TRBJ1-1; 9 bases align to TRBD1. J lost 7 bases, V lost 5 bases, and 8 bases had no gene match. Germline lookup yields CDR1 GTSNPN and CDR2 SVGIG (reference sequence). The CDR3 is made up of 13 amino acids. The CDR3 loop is CAWVTGGLGEAFF. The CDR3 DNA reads TGTGCCTGGGTGACAGGGGGGCTGGGTGAAGCTTTCTTT.

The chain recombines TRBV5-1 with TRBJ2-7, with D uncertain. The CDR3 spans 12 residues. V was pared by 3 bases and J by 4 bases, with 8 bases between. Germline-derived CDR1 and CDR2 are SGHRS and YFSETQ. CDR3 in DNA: TGCGCCAGCAGCTCAAGCCAATACGAGCAGTACTTC. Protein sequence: CASSSSQYEQYF.

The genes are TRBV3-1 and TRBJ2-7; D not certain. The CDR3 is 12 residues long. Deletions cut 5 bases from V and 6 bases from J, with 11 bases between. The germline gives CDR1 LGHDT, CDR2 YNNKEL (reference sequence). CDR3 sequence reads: CASSVGPGEQYF. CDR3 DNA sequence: TGTGCCAGCAGCGTTGGTCCCGGCGAGCAGTACTTC.

CDR3 in amino acids: CASSVATFYEQFF. The CDR3 bases are TGTGCCAGCAGCGTAGCTACTTTTTATGAGCAGTTCTTC. The rearrangement uses TRBV9 and TRBJ2-1; D unclear. The CDR3 consists of 13 residues. The germline CDR1 and CDR2 sequences are SGDLS and YYNGEE. Trimming stripped 0 bases from V and 8 bases from J, with 9 bases between.

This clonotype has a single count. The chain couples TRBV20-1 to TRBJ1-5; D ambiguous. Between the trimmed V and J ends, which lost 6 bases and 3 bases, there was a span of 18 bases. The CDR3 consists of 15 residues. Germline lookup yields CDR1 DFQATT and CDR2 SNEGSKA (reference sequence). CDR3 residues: CSARDAKMYNQPQHF. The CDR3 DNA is TGCAGTGCCCGAGATGCCAAAATGTACAATCAGCCCCAGCATTTT.

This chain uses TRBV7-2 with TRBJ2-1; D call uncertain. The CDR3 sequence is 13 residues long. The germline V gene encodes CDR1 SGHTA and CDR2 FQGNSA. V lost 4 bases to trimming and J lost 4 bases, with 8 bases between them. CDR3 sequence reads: CASSSTQYNEQFF. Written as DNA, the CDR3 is TGTGCCAGCAGCTCCACTCAGTACAATGAGCAGTTCTTC.

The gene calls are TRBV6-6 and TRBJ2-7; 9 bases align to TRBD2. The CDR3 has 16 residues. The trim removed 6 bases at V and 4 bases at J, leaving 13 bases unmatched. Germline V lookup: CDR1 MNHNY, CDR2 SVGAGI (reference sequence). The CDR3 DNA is TGTGCCAGCAGAGTAGCGGGAGCAGGGGGTTTGTACGAGCAGTACTTC. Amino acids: CASRVAGAGGLYEQYF.

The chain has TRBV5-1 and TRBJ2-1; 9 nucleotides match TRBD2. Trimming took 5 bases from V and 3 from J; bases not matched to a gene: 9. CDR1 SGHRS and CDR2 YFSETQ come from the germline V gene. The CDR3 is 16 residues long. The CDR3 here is CASRPLAGALYNEQFF. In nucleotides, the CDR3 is TGCGCCAGCAGGCCCTTAGCGGGAGCTCTCTACAATGAGCAGTTCTTC.

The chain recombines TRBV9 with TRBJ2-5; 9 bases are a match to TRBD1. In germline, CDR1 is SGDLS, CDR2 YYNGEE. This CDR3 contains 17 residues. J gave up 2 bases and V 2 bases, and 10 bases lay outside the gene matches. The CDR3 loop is CASSVVPGQGTQETQYF. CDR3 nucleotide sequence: TGTGCCAGCAGCGTGGTGCCGGGACAGGGCACACAAGAGACCCAGTACTTC.

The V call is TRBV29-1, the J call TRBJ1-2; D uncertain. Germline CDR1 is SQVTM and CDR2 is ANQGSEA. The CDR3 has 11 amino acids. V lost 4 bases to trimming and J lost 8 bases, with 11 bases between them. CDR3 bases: TGCAGCGTTGGGGTAGGGCAAGGCTACACCTTC. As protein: CSVGVGQGYTF.

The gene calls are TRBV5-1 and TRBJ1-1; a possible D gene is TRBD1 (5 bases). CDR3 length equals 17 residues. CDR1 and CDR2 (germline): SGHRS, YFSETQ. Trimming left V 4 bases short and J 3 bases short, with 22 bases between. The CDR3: CASSDPFEGVGDTEAFF. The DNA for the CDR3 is TGCGCCAGCAGCGACCCTTTTGAAGGGGTAGGTGACACTGAAGCTTTCTTT.